This T cell receptor beta chain appears in the sequencing data of a study of shared clonotypes between healthy human individuals. The V gene end was trimmed by 10 bases and the J gene end by 2 bases; junction bases not matched to a gene: 7. Germline CDR1 WSHSY, CDR2 SAAADI. The CDR3 runs to 14 residues. At deep level, the assay was performed. Several immunoSEQ plates received, in even portions, the genomic DNA of each subset. The protocol was immunoSEQ multiplex PCR, while the TCRdb copy is restricted to in-frame clones and leaves out a portion. The sample contains roughly 2,500,000 clones, roughly 93% of which appear only once.

The receptor comes from a man between 18 and 35 years old in good health. Some clones in this sample may be carry-over from other donors' samples. Sequences were obtained from naive CD4+ T cells from PBMCs. Documented subset: CD45RA+ positively selected. This chain joins TRBV10-2 and TRBJ2-1; 8 bases agree with TRBD2. The CDR3 loop reads CAIKRELTYNEQFF. As DNA, the CDR3 is TGCGCCATCAAGCGGGAGTTGACCTACAATGAGCAGTTCTTC.